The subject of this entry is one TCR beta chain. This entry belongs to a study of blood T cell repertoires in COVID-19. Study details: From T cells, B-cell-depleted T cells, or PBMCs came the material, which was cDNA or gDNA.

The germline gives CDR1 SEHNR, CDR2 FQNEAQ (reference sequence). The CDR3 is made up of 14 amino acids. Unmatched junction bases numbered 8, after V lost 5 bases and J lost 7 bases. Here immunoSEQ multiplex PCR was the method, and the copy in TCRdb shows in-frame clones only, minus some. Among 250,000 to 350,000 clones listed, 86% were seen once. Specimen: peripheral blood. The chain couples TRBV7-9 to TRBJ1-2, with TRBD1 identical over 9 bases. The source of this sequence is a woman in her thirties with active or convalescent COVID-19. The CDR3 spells CASSETGGSGGYTF. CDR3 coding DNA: TGTGCCAGCAGCGAAACAGGGGGCTCCGGTGGCTACACCTTC.